The entry below gives a single T cell receptor beta chain sequence along with its context. These data are taken from a study of blood T cell repertoires in COVID-19. Produced via immunoSEQ multiplex PCR; TCRdb's table is partial and in-frame only. The profile shows roughly 190,000 clones, under 90% of them singletons. V lost 0 bases and J lost 5, with 11 bases in between. CDR1 is SGHKS, CDR2 YYEKEE, per germline (reference sequence). The CDR3 is 14 residues long. V gene TRBV5-5 combines with J gene TRBJ2-5; maybe TRBD2 (6 bases). This TCR derives from a human donor in a cohort sampled during active COVID-19. Sequencing was done on a sample of peripheral blood. CDR3 protein: CASSLGWAGETQYF. Written as DNA, the CDR3 is TGTGCCAGCAGCTTGGGTTGGGCGGGGGAGACCCAGTACTTC.